This entry lists 27 T cell receptor beta chains sequenced from one sample in a study of blood T cell repertoires in COVID-19. The protocol was immunoSEQ multiplex PCR, while the TCRdb copy is restricted to in-frame clones and leaves out a portion. The sample has 120,000 or so clones, 55% to 75% seen once. The sequencing sample was made of peripheral blood. These receptors came from a woman in her sixties or seventies with acute or convalescent COVID-19.

V gene TRBV6-5 combines with J gene TRBJ2-3, with D unclear. The ends were cut back, 4 bases at V and 9 bases at J, with 14 bases in the middle. The CDR3 is 13 amino acids. Germline assignment: CDR1 MNHEY and CDR2 SVGAGI. CDR3: CASSFLGEPTQYF. As DNA, the CDR3 is TGTGCCAGCAGTTTCCTCGGAGAACCCACGCAGTATTTT.

The rearrangement joins TRBV5-4 to TRBJ2-3; D gene uncertain. The V end lost 2 bases, the J end lost 6 bases, and 4 bases lay between the germline ends. Germline loops: CDR1 SGHNT, CDR2 YYREEE (reference sequence). The CDR3 spans 11 residues. CDR3 amino acids: CASSFGDTQYF. CDR3 bases: TGTGCCAGCAGCTTCGGGGATACGCAGTATTTT.

The genes are TRBV3-1 (or the pseudogene TRBV3-2) and TRBJ2-2; 7 bases are a match to TRBD2. CDR1 is LGHDT and CDR2 is YNNKEL in the germline V gene (reference sequence). The CDR3 is 17 residues long. V lost 5 bases to trimming and J lost 5 bases; unmatched junction nucleotides: 14. Written as DNA, the CDR3 is TGTGCCAGCAGCTTTCGTGTATTCTGGGAGGGTACCGGGGAGCTGTTTTTT. Translated, it gives CASSFRVFWEGTGELFF.

V usage is TRBV7-2 and J usage is TRBJ1-3, with 11 bases aligning to TRBD1. Germline CDR1 is SGHTA and CDR2 is FQGNSA. The CDR3 runs to 19 residues. V gave up 2 bases and J gave up 4 bases; unmatched junction bases: 13. The CDR3 sequence is CASSLHPGGQGARGNTIYF. The CDR3 nucleotides are TGTGCCAGCAGCTTACATCCGGGAGGACAGGGGGCGAGAGGAAACACCATATATTTT.

The chain has TRBV14 and TRBJ2-1, with 10 nucleotides matching TRBD2. V trimming: 1 base; J trimming: 1 base; junction bases outside the gene matches: 7. CDR3 length: 18 residues. Germline V CDR1 and CDR2: SGHDN, FVKESK. For the CDR3, the DNA is TGTGCCAGCAGCCAAGTACCTAGCGGGAGCTGGTCCTACAATGAGCAGTTCTTC. Translation: CASSQVPSGSWSYNEQFF.

V gene TRBV14 combines with J gene TRBJ2-3; tentative D call: TRBD1 (6 bases). The ends were cut back, 4 bases at V and 6 bases at J, with 11 bases in the middle. The length of the CDR3 is 13 residues. CDR1 SGHDN and CDR2 FVKESK come from the germline V gene. Here the CDR3 reads CASSPRGADTQYF. The CDR3 bases are TGTGCCAGCAGCCCCAGGGGAGCGGATACGCAGTATTTT.

This clone appeared a few times. This chain joins TRBV20-1 and TRBJ2-7, with 7 bases identical to TRBD2. CDR3 length: 12 amino acids. The V gene end was trimmed by 5 bases and the J gene end by 2 bases; junction bases not matched to a gene: 3. The germline V gene encodes CDR1 DFQATT and CDR2 SNEGSKA (reference sequence). CDR3 sequence (DNA): TGCAGTGCTGGTGGGAGGGCCTACGAGCAGTACTTC. Encoded protein: CSAGGRAYEQYF.

The chain employs TRBV6-5 and TRBJ1-1; D remains ambiguous. V was trimmed by 10 bases and J by 1 base, leaving 13 bases between them. CDR3 length equals 13 residues. Germline V gene sequence: CDR1 MNHEY, CDR2 SVGAGI. The CDR3 is CATSGSWNTEAFF. In nucleotides, the CDR3 is TGTGCCACCAGCGGGAGTTGGAACACTGAAGCTTTCTTT.

The rearrangement links TRBV5-1 to TRBJ2-3; TRBD2 aligns across 12 bases. The CDR3 runs to 15 residues. Germline CDR1 and CDR2: SGHRS and YFSETQ. J lost 5 bases, V lost 3 bases, and 4 bases had no gene match. The DNA for the CDR3 is TGCGCCAGCAGCTCCTCTAGCGGGAGGGTAGATACGCAGTATTTT. This gives the protein CASSSSSGRVDTQYF.

CDR3 sequence (DNA): TGTGCCAGCAGCTTGAAGCCTTGGGGCAGCACCACTTCCTACGAGCAGTACTTC. Translation: CASSLKPWGSTTSYEQYF. The chain couples TRBV5-6 to TRBJ2-7; D might be TRBD1 (5 bases). From germline, CDR1 is SGHDT and CDR2 YYEEEE. The CDR3 extends over 18 amino acids. V lost 1 base, J lost 1 base, and 21 bases lay in between.

About this clone itself: One base away lies a much larger clone, so this may be a sequencing read error. The chain combines TRBV5-6 with TRBJ2-7, with TRBD1 matching over 7 bases. The CDR3 is made up of 13 amino acids. Trimming at V came to 4 bases and at J to 1 base, leaving 2 bases not matched to a gene. Per germline, CDR1 SGHDT and CDR2 YYEEEE. CDR3 region: CASSRDRSYEQYF. DNA of the CDR3: TGTGCCAGCAGCCGGGACAGATCCTACGAGCAGTACTTC. Combining the CDR3 with reference TRBV5-6 and TRBJ2-7 gives the whole variable domain DAGVTQSPTHLIKTRGQQVTLRCSPKSGHDTVSWYQQALGQGPQFIFQYYEEEERQRGNFPDRFSGHQFPNYSSELNVNALLLGDSALYLCASSRDRSYEQYFGPGTRLTVT.

The V call is TRBV6-1, the J call TRBJ1-1; perhaps TRBD1 as D (5 bases). The V gene's germline CDR1 is MNHNS and CDR2 SASEGT. This CDR3 is built from 14 residues. Trimming removed 2 bases from V and 2 bases from J, with 9 bases in between. CDR3 bases: TGTGCCAGCAGTGAACTAGGGGTTAACACTGAAGCTTTCTTT. It codes for CASSELGVNTEAFF.

The J gene is TRBJ2-1, the V gene TRBV15, with a possible D match to TRBD1 (6 bases). The CDR3 loop spans 14 amino acids. Trimming shortened V by 1 base and J by 5 bases, and 9 bases separated the two germline ends. The germline V gene has CDR1 LNHNV and CDR2 YYDKDF (reference sequence). CDR3 nucleotide sequence: TGTGCCACCAGCAGAGGGGACACTCACAATGAGCAGTTCTTC. Translated: CATSRGDTHNEQFF.

The J gene is TRBJ2-7, the V gene TRBV7-9, with TRBD1 matching 8 bases. J was trimmed by 1 base and V by 5 bases; bases with no gene match: 7. The V gene's germline CDR1 is SEHNR and CDR2 FQNEAQ (reference sequence). This CDR3 spans 15 amino acids. This CDR3 reads CASSRGQGGSYEQYF. The CDR3 nucleotides read TGTGCCAGCAGCCGTGGACAGGGAGGATCCTACGAGCAGTACTTC.

V usage is TRBV4-3 and J usage is TRBJ2-3, with D tentatively TRBD2 (7 bases). V was cut by 4 bases and J by 2 bases, with 13 bases left in between. The CDR3 is made up of 15 amino acids. Germline V gene lookup returns CDR1 LGHNA and CDR2 YSLEER. The CDR3 DNA reads TGCGCCAGCAGCCGGGCGGGGGCGGACACAGATACGCAGTATTTT. Translation gives CASSRAGADTDTQYF.

This chain connects TRBV5-1 to TRBJ2-1, with a tentative D call TRBD2 (6 bases). V was pared by 4 bases and J by 2 bases, with 19 bases between. This CDR3 contains 17 residues. Germline CDR1 SGHRS, CDR2 YFSETQ. CDR3 region: CASSPGEGGPPYNEQFF. The CDR3 nucleotides read TGCGCCAGCAGCCCAGGAGAAGGAGGGCCCCCCTACAATGAGCAGTTCTTC. Combining the CDR3 with reference TRBV5-1 and TRBJ2-1 gives the whole variable domain KAGVTQTPRYLIKTRGQQVTLSCSPISGHRSVSWYQQTPGQGLQFLFEYFSETQRNKGNFPGRFSGRQFSNSRSEMNVSTLELGDSALYLCASSPGEGGPPYNEQFFGPGTRLTVL.

This chain connects TRBV4-2 to TRBJ2-3, with 14 bases fitting TRBD2. The CDR3 extends over 19 amino acids. Trimming at V came to 1 base and at J to 3 bases, leaving 9 bases not matched to a gene. Germline V lookup: CDR1 LGHNA, CDR2 YNFKEQ. The CDR3 region is CASSQALLGLAGDTDTQYF. The CDR3 bases are TGTGCCAGCAGCCAAGCTCTTCTGGGACTAGCGGGAGATACAGATACGCAGTATTTT.

The CDR3 nucleotides are TGCAGTGCTAGTCGGGGAAACACCATATATTTT. This translates into CSASRGNTIYF. The gene calls are TRBV20-1 and TRBJ1-3, with D unclear. The CDR3 is 11 residues long. The germline V gene has CDR1 DFQATT and CDR2 SNEGSKA (reference sequence). Trimming cost V 3 bases and J 4 bases, with 4 bases left between them.

This clone was seen more than once but under ten times. V is TRBV5-1 and J is TRBJ1-4; TRBD1 matches 10 bases. Trimming took 4 bases from V and 8 from J; bases not matched to a gene: 8. Germline CDR1 reads SGHRS; CDR2 reads YFSETQ. This CDR3 has 15 residues. The CDR3 DNA follows: TGCGCCAGCAGCCAAGGACAGGGGGTTGGCGAAAAACTGTTTTTT. Its protein product is CASSQGQGVGEKLFF.

The V call is TRBV19, the J call TRBJ2-2; 8 nucleotides line up with TRBD2. CDR1 and CDR2 (germline): LNHDA, SQIVND (reference sequence). V gave up 5 bases and J gave up 4 bases; unmatched junction bases: 9. The CDR3 contains 16 residues. The CDR3 protein is CASSHPRGGSTGELFF. The CDR3 DNA is TGTGCCAGTAGTCACCCCCGGGGGGGGAGCACCGGGGAGCTGTTTTTT. Combining the CDR3 with reference TRBV19 and TRBJ2-2 gives the whole variable domain DGGITQSPKYLFRKEGQNVTLSCEQNLNHDAMYWYRQDPGQGLRLIYYSQIVNDFQKGDIAEGYSVSREKKESFPLTVTSAQKNPTAFYLCASSHPRGGSTGELFFGEGSRLTVL.

The chain has TRBV4-1 and TRBJ1-1, with TRBD1 identical over 9 bases. In germline, CDR1 is MGHRA, CDR2 YSYEKL. The CDR3 runs 18 residues. V lost 3 bases and J lost 4; bases outside the gene matches: 15. The CDR3 spells CASSQLPPGQGVFTEAFF. The CDR3 DNA follows: TGCGCCAGCAGCCAGCTCCCGCCGGGACAGGGAGTTTTCACTGAAGCTTTCTTT.

The chain joins TRBV18 to TRBJ2-3, with TRBD2 as a possible D gene (6 bases). From germline, CDR1 is KGHSH and CDR2 LQKENI. This CDR3 spans 15 amino acids. V was trimmed by 3 bases and J by 5 bases, leaving 15 bases between them. DNA of the CDR3: TGTGCCAGCTCACCCCCTTGGGGGGTTGAAGATACGCAGTATTTT. Translating gives CASSPPWGVEDTQYF.

The sample holds one count of this clone. The rearrangement links TRBV5-4 to TRBJ2-7; 9 positions match TRBD1. From germline, CDR1 is SGHNT and CDR2 YYREEE (reference sequence). Trimming at V came to 1 base and at J to 6 bases, leaving 5 bases not matched to a gene. The CDR3 runs to 14 residues. For the CDR3, the DNA is TGTGCCAGCAGCTTGCGGACAGGGGCTGGCGAGCAGTACTTC. Translating gives CASSLRTGAGEQYF.

The chain uses TRBV28 and TRBJ1-2, with D possibly matching TRBD1 (5 bases). Germline V gene data show CDR1 as MDHEN and CDR2 as SYDVKM. This CDR3 spans 12 amino acids. Deletions cut 10 bases from V and 5 bases from J, with 14 bases between. The CDR3 DNA sequence: TGTGCCACCCTTACGGGGGGGTATGGCTACACCTTC. It encodes CATLTGGYGYTF.

Relative to its sample, this clone is medium-sized. This chain connects TRBV10-1 to TRBJ1-6; possible D gene TRBD1, 5 bases. Trimming cost V 3 bases and J 8 bases, with 8 bases left between them. This CDR3 comprises 13 residues. From germline, CDR1 is WNHNN and CDR2 SYGVQD (reference sequence). The CDR3 loop reads CASSDRAYSPLHF. The CDR3, as DNA: TGCGCCAGCAGTGACAGGGCGTATTCACCCCTCCACTTT.

V gene TRBV4-3 combines with J gene TRBJ1-2; 7 positions match TRBD1. This CDR3 comprises 14 residues. In germline, CDR1 is LGHNA, CDR2 YSLEER. J was trimmed by 6 bases and V by 4 bases; bases with no gene match: 8. CDR3 loop: CASSRGQVQDGYTF. The CDR3 nucleotides read TGCGCCAGCAGCCGTGGACAGGTTCAGGATGGCTACACCTTC.

The V call is TRBV6-2 or TRBV6-3, the J call TRBJ1-5, with D perhaps matching TRBD1 (6 bases). The CDR3 is made up of 15 amino acids. Between the trimmed V and J ends, which lost 3 bases and 6 bases, there was a span of 15 bases. Germline values: CDR1 MNHEY, CDR2 SVGEGT. DNA of the CDR3: TGTGCCAGCAGTTATGGGGGGGGGCGCGGTCAGCCCCAGCATTTT. It specifies CASSYGGGRGQPQHF.